The rows below give T cell receptor beta chains drawn from one sample of a study of cytomegalovirus exposure and HLA in healthy donors. Libraries were prepared by immunoSEQ multiplex PCR; TCRdb keeps only in-frame clonotypes and omits some of them. The table records under 250,000 clones, around 73% of them present only once. The source material was PBMCs. All receptors come from a male donor in good health and CMV-seronegative. Each CDR3 is given with its conserved first and last residue. Each record gives: V gene, clone size, D gene, J gene, CDR3 protein, CDR3 DNA. A D gene is named only where the DNA matches it firmly. The size of a clone is reported for some rows only, either as once, few or many, or as a class for expanded clones.

TRBV27,NA,NA,TRBJ2-3,CATSSQGASTDTQYF,TGTGCCACCAGTTCCCAGGGCGCTAGCACAGATACGCAGTATTTT
TRBV7-3,few,NA,TRBJ1-1,CASSLQPARVDTEAFF,TGTGCCAGCAGCTTACAGCCCGCCCGGGTGGACACTGAAGCTTTCTTT
TRBV6-4,NA,NA,TRBJ2-1,CASSPRAENEQFF,TGTGCCAGCAGCCCGCGGGCCGAAAATGAGCAGTTCTTC
TRBV10-1,NA,NA,TRBJ2-7,CASSETRGAYEQYF,TGCGCCAGCAGTGAGACGCGGGGAGCCTACGAGCAGTACTTC
TRBV7-9,NA,NA,TRBJ2-1,CASRVAAADNEQFF,TGTGCCAGCAGAGTGGCGGCAGCGGACAATGAGCAGTTCTTC
TRBV5-1,NA,NA,TRBJ2-1,CASSLTAAGIYNEQFF,TGCGCCAGCAGCTTGACGGCGGCAGGGATTTACAATGAGCAGTTCTTC
TRBV29-1,few,TRBD2,TRBJ2-7,CSGREGPNEQYF,TGCAGCGGTAGGGAGGGCCCCAACGAGCAGTACTTC
TRBV5-4,NA,NA,TRBJ2-7,CASSFLVGASYEQYF,TGTGCCAGCAGCTTCCTCGTGGGAGCCAGCTACGAGCAGTACTTC
TRBV14,NA,NA,TRBJ2-2,CASSQTRGSGELFF,TGTGCCAGCAGCCAGACCAGGGGTTCCGGGGAGCTGTTTTTT
TRBV11-2,NA,NA,TRBJ1-1,CASSLAPDSNTEAFF,TGTGCCAGCAGCTTAGCCCCGGACAGTAACACTGAAGCTTTCTTT
TRBV19,NA,TRBD2,TRBJ2-7,CASTMGTSGSYEQYF,TGTGCCAGTACGATGGGGACTAGCGGGAGTTACGAGCAGTACTTC
TRBV10-2,NA,NA,TRBJ2-1,CASRGGQGNNEQFF,TGCGCCAGCAGGGGGGGGCAGGGGAACAATGAGCAGTTCTTC
TRBV27,NA,NA,TRBJ1-2,CASSLSTSPNYGYTF,TGTGCCAGCAGTTTATCGACAAGTCCCAACTATGGCTACACCTTC
TRBV2,once,TRBD2,TRBJ2-3,CASRGTSGSRSDTQYF,TGTGCCAGCAGGGGGACTAGCGGGAGTAGGTCAGATACGCAGTATTTT
TRBV5-1,NA,TRBD2,TRBJ2-2,CASSLERLAVNTGELFF,TGCGCCAGCAGCTTGGAAAGGCTAGCGGTGAACACCGGGGAGCTGTTTTTT
TRBV5-6,NA,TRBD1,TRBJ2-7,CASSAGQGGEQYF,TGTGCCAGCAGCGCGGGACAGGGGGGCGAGCAGTACTTC
TRBV5-8,NA,TRBD1,TRBJ2-6,CASSFTGTGFGGANVLTF,TGTGCCAGCAGTTTCACCGGGACAGGGTTCGGTGGGGCCAACGTCCTGACTTTC
TRBV7-9,NA,NA,TRBJ2-1,CASSSRLEISYNEQFF,TGTGCCAGCAGCTCACGGTTGGAGATCTCCTACAATGAGCAGTTCTTC
TRBV15,NA,NA,TRBJ2-3,CATSRGQDTQYF,TGTGCCACCAGCAGAGGTCAAGATACGCAGTATTTT
TRBV6-5,NA,NA,TRBJ1-3,CASSFTGQNSGNTIYF,TGTGCCAGCAGTTTCACAGGACAGAACTCTGGAAACACCATATATTTT
TRBV5-6,NA,NA,TRBJ1-5,CASSQTTEYSNQPQHF,TGTGCCAGCAGCCAGACCACAGAGTATAGCAATCAGCCCCAGCATTTT
TRBV7-2,NA,TRBD1,TRBJ1-1,CASSFRDRGQTAFF,TGTGCCAGCAGCTTTAGGGACAGGGGGCAAACCGCTTTCTTT
TRBV27,NA,NA,TRBJ1-5,CASSLVRTDQPQHF,TGTGCCAGCAGTTTAGTCCGAACGGATCAGCCCCAGCATTTT
TRBV9,NA,NA,TRBJ2-7,CASSVSSVPYEQYF,TGTGCCAGCAGCGTTTCAAGCGTCCCCTACGAGCAGTACTTC
TRBV6-1,few,TRBD1,TRBJ2-7,CASRKGWDRPYEQYF,TGTGCCAGCAGGAAAGGGTGGGACAGACCCTACGAGCAGTACTTC
TRBV23-1,NA,TRBD1,TRBJ2-7,CASSRSGTGGLYEQYF,TGCGCCAGCAGTCGCTCCGGGACAGGGGGCCTTTACGAGCAGTACTTC
TRBV5-5,once,TRBD2,TRBJ2-5,CASSFRLAETQYF,TGTGCCAGCAGCTTCCGACTAGCGGAGACCCAGTACTTC
TRBV5-5,NA,TRBD1,TRBJ2-3,CASSLGTGSDTQYF,TGTGCCAGCAGCTTGGGGACAGGGAGTGATACGCAGTATTTT
TRBV4-2,NA,TRBD2,TRBJ2-1,CASSPTSGTHEQFF,TGTGCCAGCAGCCCGACTAGCGGGACCCATGAGCAGTTCTTC
TRBV6-6,NA,NA,TRBJ2-7,CASSPDSTYEQYF,TGTGCCAGCAGTCCCGACAGCACCTACGAGCAGTACTTC
TRBV6-5,few,TRBD2,TRBJ2-2,CASSLAGGGTGELFF,TGTGCCAGCAGTTTAGCGGGAGGGGGCACCGGGGAGCTGTTTTTT
TRBV7-6,NA,NA,TRBJ2-2,CASSLEAAESNTGELFF,TGTGCCAGCAGCTTAGAAGCAGCGGAGTCGAACACCGGGGAGCTGTTTTTT
TRBV11-2,few,TRBD2,TRBJ2-5,CASRGTTGETQYF,TGTGCCAGCAGGGGGACTACCGGGGAGACCCAGTACTTC
TRBV4-1,NA,TRBD1,TRBJ1-2,CASSQLGQGALGYTF,TGCGCCAGCAGCCAACTGGGACAGGGGGCTCTTGGCTACACCTTC
TRBV2,NA,NA,TRBJ1-5,CASSVGGLSNQPQHF,TGTGCCAGCAGTGTTGGGGGACTTAGCAATCAGCCCCAGCATTTT
TRBV5-4,NA,NA,TRBJ2-7,CASSLRDTAYEQYF,TGTGCCAGCAGCTTGCGAGACACAGCCTACGAGCAGTACTTC
TRBV19,NA,TRBD1,TRBJ2-3,CASGTGTDTQYF,TGTGCCAGCGGGACAGGCACAGATACGCAGTATTTT
TRBV4-1,NA,NA,TRBJ2-7,CASSQGLGYEQYF,TGCGCCAGCAGCCAAGGGCTAGGCTACGAGCAGTACTTC
TRBV6-5,once,TRBD2,TRBJ2-7,CATRTSGTAYEQYF,TGTGCAACCCGGACTAGCGGGACGGCCTACGAGCAGTACTTC
TRBV19,NA,TRBD2,TRBJ2-5,CASMKGTSGFETQYF,TGTGCCAGTATGAAGGGGACTAGCGGGTTCGAGACCCAGTACTTC
TRBV18,NA,TRBD1,TRBJ2-1,CASSPGASGGSEQFF,TGTGCCAGCTCACCTGGAGCTTCAGGGGGCAGTGAGCAGTTCTTC
TRBV28,NA,TRBD1,TRBJ2-1,CASSGAGTGTHEQFF,TGTGCCAGCAGTGGTGCCGGGACAGGGACCCATGAGCAGTTCTTC
TRBV30,NA,TRBD1,TRBJ1-5,CAWSRTGASYMNQPQHF,TGTGCCTGGAGTCGGACAGGGGCTTCGTACATGAATCAGCCCCAGCATTTT
TRBV6-6,NA,TRBD1,TRBJ1-6,CASGDRGFNSPLHF,TGTGCCAGCGGGGACAGGGGGTTTAATTCACCCCTCCACTTT
TRBV28,few,TRBD2,TRBJ2-5,CASSLTSGGQETQYF,TGTGCCAGCAGTTTAACTAGCGGAGGCCAAGAGACCCAGTACTTC
TRBV18,NA,NA,TRBJ2-7,CASSQITGIGYEQYF,TGTGCCAGCTCACAAATAACAGGGATCGGCTACGAGCAGTACTTC
TRBV18,NA,TRBD2,TRBJ2-5,CASSLGLAGGQETQYF,TGTGCCAGCTCACTCGGACTAGCGGGAGGCCAAGAGACCCAGTACTTC
TRBV7-2,NA,TRBD1,TRBJ2-5,CASSSPTRQGRKTQYF,TGTGCCAGCAGCTCCCCCACCCGACAGGGTCGGAAGACCCAGTACTTC
TRBV5-1,few,TRBD1,TRBJ2-7,CASTEEGTGPYEQYF,TGCGCCAGTACCGAAGAAGGGACAGGACCCTACGAGCAGTACTTC
TRBV19,NA,TRBD2,TRBJ2-5,CASSIATSGSQETQYF,TGTGCCAGTAGTATAGCTACTAGCGGTTCTCAAGAGACCCAGTACTTC
TRBV10-3,NA,NA,TRBJ2-1,CAISWGDGNEQFF,TGTGCCATCAGCTGGGGGGACGGGAATGAGCAGTTCTTC
TRBV19,NA,NA,TRBJ2-5,CASSNQGRVETQYF,TGTGCCAGTAGTAACCAGGGGCGGGTGGAGACCCAGTACTTC
TRBV6-1,NA,NA,TRBJ2-5,CASSPKETQYF,TGTGCCAGCAGCCCCAAAGAGACCCAGTACTTC
TRBV30,NA,TRBD1,TRBJ1-6,CAWSTGAFSSNSPLHF,TGTGCCTGGAGCACAGGGGCCTTTTCATCTAATTCACCCCTCCACTTT
TRBV6-6,NA,TRBD1,TRBJ1-1,CASSGQAYEAFF,TGTGCCAGCAGTGGACAGGCCTATGAAGCTTTCTTT
TRBV5-1,NA,NA,TRBJ2-5,CASSFYRAETQYF,TGCGCCAGCAGCTTTTACAGGGCGGAGACCCAGTACTTC
TRBV5-1,NA,TRBD2,TRBJ2-1,CASSILAGEREQFF,TGCGCCAGCTCCATACTAGCGGGAGAACGGGAGCAGTTCTTC
TRBV10-2,NA,TRBD2,TRBJ2-1,CAIRLAGVYNEQFF,TGCGCCATCCGACTAGCGGGAGTATACAATGAGCAGTTCTTC
TRBV18,NA,TRBD1,TRBJ1-5,CASSPGQGEDQPQHF,TGTGCCAGCTCACCAGGACAGGGGGAGGATCAGCCCCAGCATTTT